This TCR beta chain was identified in a study of T-cell reconstitution after alpha-beta-depleted transplantation in children. The CDR3 has 14 residues. After removal of 4 bases from V and 8 bases from J, the junction contained 8 bases not matched to a gene. Germline CDR1 and CDR2: SGHRS and YFSETQ. During its preparation, the TCRbeta library received unique molecular identifiers. Using its own MiXCR run on the PCR reads, TCRdb lists one record per CDR3 protein. The table has approximately 980,000 distinct CDR3 sequences, about 29% seen once. Sequencing was performed on PBMCs, mostly from graft donor cells, taken 360 days after TCRalphabeta/CD19-depleted stem cell transplant. This rearrangement joins TRBV5-1 to TRBJ1-4, with TRBD1 matching over 7 bases. This clonotype was obtained from a boy younger than two who had a stem cell transplant for SCID, so the T cells may come from the graft donor. The CDR3 here is CASSGDSKEEKLFF. In DNA form, the CDR3 reads TGCGCCAGCAGCGGGGACAGTAAAGAGGAAAAACTGTTTTTT.